This entry lists 28 T cell receptor beta chains sequenced from one sample in a study of CD8 T cells in Susac syndrome. Random hexamers were used to reverse transcribe an amount of about 0.45 to 1 ug RNA. Each CDR3 protein gets one entry after TCRdb re-called the immunoSEQ multiplex PCR reads with MiXCR. The table records roughly 200,000 distinct CDR3 sequences, 95% of them present only once. The sequenced material came from CD4+ T cells from PBMCs. All receptors derive from a human donor in good health.

The rearrangement links TRBV29-1 to TRBJ2-1, with 9 nucleotides matching TRBD1. CDR1 is SQVTM and CDR2 is ANQGSEA in the germline V gene. The ends lost 2 bases at V and 4 bases at J; junction bases unmatched: 6. The CDR3 runs to 15 residues. Here the CDR3 DNA reads TGCAGCGTTGAAAGAGGGACAGGGTCTTACAATGAGCAGTTCTTC. Its translation is CSVERGTGSYNEQFF.

The chain has TRBV2 and TRBJ2-7; TRBD1 aligns across 9 bases. Germline CDR1 SNHLY, CDR2 FYNNEI. The J segment lost 2 bases and the V segment lost 11 bases, leaving 10 bases of the junction unmatched. The CDR3 extends over 14 amino acids. This chain's CDR3 is CAGSVGTGTYEQYF. The CDR3 DNA sequence: TGTGCCGGGAGTGTAGGGACAGGGACCTACGAGCAGTACTTC.

The chain carries TRBV15 and TRBJ2-2, with TRBD1 matching 7 bases. This CDR3 has 15 residues. Germline assignment: CDR1 LNHNV and CDR2 YYDKDF (reference sequence). V shed 2 bases and J 1 base; nucleotides not matched to a gene: 1. This CDR3 is CATSRRTGNTGELFF. The CDR3 DNA follows: TGTGCCACCAGCAGACGGACAGGGAACACCGGGGAGCTGTTTTTT. The full variable domain, completed using reference TRBV15 and TRBJ2-2, is DAMVIQNPRYQVTQFGKPVTLSCSQTLNHNVMYWYQQKSSQAPKLLFHYYDKDFNNEADTPDNFQSRRPNTSFCFLDIRSPGLGDTAMYLCATSRRTGNTGELFFGEGSRLTVL.

About this clonotype itself: Mismatch with germline at one junction end may stem from a read error. The rearrangement links TRBV5-1 to TRBJ2-2; 9 nucleotides line up with TRBD1. The CDR3 contains 14 residues. The germline V gene encodes CDR1 SGHRS and CDR2 YFSETQ. The CDR3 DNA reads TGCGCCAGCAGCTGGACAGGGGACACCGGGAAGCTGTTTTTT. This gives the protein CASSWTGDTGKLFF. The variable domain in full, with the rest retrieved from reference TRBV5-1 and TRBJ2-2, is KAGVTQTPRYLIKTRGQQVTLSCSPISGHRSVSWYQQTPGQGLQFLFEYFSETQRNKGNFPGRFSGRQFSNSRSEMNVSTLELGDSALYLCASSWTGDTGKLFFGEGSRLTVL.

The rearrangement uses TRBV5-1 and TRBJ1-5, with a tentative D call TRBD1 (5 bases). CDR3 length: 15 residues. CDR1 is SGHRS and CDR2 is YFSETQ in the germline V gene. Deletions cut 4 bases from V and 5 bases from J, with 16 bases between. The DNA of the CDR3 is TGCGCCAGCAGCCCGCTGGGGGGGATGGATCAGCCCCAGCATTTT. Translating gives CASSPLGGMDQPQHF.

This sequence joins TRBV20-1 and TRBJ2-3; 8 nucleotides line up with TRBD1. V lost 4 bases to trimming and J lost 2 bases; unmatched junction nucleotides: 5. The CDR3 length is 14 residues. Germline loops: CDR1 DFQATT, CDR2 SNEGSKA (reference sequence). CDR3 in amino acids: CSAIGDRSTDTQYF. The DNA for the CDR3 is TGCAGTGCTATAGGGGACAGGTCCACAGATACGCAGTATTTT.

V usage is TRBV29-1 and J usage is TRBJ1-1, with D uncertain. Trimming took off 0 bases at V and 4 bases at J, with 9 bases between the two ends. The CDR3 runs to 13 residues. Per germline, CDR1 SQVTM and CDR2 ANQGSEA. The DNA of the CDR3 is TGCAGCGTTGAAGATTGGGAGGGCACTGAAGCTTTCTTT. Protein: CSVEDWEGTEAFF.

This chain links TRBV9 with TRBJ2-2, with no clear D. Germline V lookup: CDR1 SGDLS, CDR2 YYNGEE. The germline V and J ends were trimmed by 4 bases and 0 bases, with 13 bases remaining between them. The CDR3 runs to 16 residues. The CDR3 sequence is CASSLKQPANTGELFF. CDR3 coding DNA: TGTGCCAGCAGCCTTAAGCAACCTGCGAACACCGGGGAGCTGTTTTTT.

CDR3: CASSFYEREGIHPLHF. In nucleotides, the CDR3 is TGCGCCAGCAGCTTCTACGAAAGGGAGGGAATTCACCCCCTCCACTTT. This rearrangement joins TRBV5-1 to TRBJ1-6; D is unclear. This CDR3 has 16 residues. The V gene lost 2 bases and the J gene lost 13 bases, with 22 bases spanning the gap. Germline V gene data show CDR1 as SGHRS and CDR2 as YFSETQ.

This chain connects TRBV30 to TRBJ1-5, with D perhaps TRBD1 (6 bases). This CDR3 is 14 amino acids long. V was cut by 3 bases and J by 5 bases, with 14 bases left in between. CDR1 is GTSNPN and CDR2 is SVGIG in the germline V gene (reference sequence). CDR3 residues: CAWRGHGGHQPQHF. The CDR3 region has the DNA TGTGCCTGGAGGGGACACGGAGGGCATCAGCCCCAGCATTTT.

V gene TRBV7-9 combines with J gene TRBJ1-1; tentatively, D is TRBD1 (6 bases). Germline CDR1 reads SEHNR; CDR2 reads FQNEAQ (reference sequence). The CDR3 has 13 residues. V was shortened by 4 bases and J by 4 bases, with 10 bases between the two germline ends. CDR3 sequence (DNA): TGTGCCAGCAGCTACAGGGTCGGCACTGAAGCTTTCTTT. Residues: CASSYRVGTEAFF.

CDR3 sequence reads: CSVVGLEETQYF. CDR3 sequence (DNA): TGCAGTGTGGTCGGACTTGAAGAGACCCAGTACTTC. The genes are TRBV29-1 and TRBJ2-5; a weak D match, TRBD2 (5 bases). Looked up from germline, CDR1 is SQVTM and CDR2 is ANQGSEA. The CDR3 is 12 amino acids.

The rearrangement links TRBV2 to TRBJ2-2, with 7 bases aligning to TRBD1. The CDR3 runs 16 residues. Germline V lookup: CDR1 SNHLY, CDR2 FYNNEI. Unmatched junction bases numbered 12, after V lost 7 bases and J lost 4 bases. CDR3 loop: CASIGAWAGGTGELFF. The CDR3 DNA is TGTGCCAGCATTGGGGCCTGGGCAGGGGGCACCGGGGAGCTGTTTTTT.

A few counts support this clonotype. This chain links TRBV7-9 with TRBJ2-1; no clear D. This CDR3 is 14 amino acids long. Trimming removed 5 bases at V and 0 bases at J, with 8 bases between. CDR1 is SEHNR, CDR2 FQNEAQ, per germline (reference sequence). Written as DNA, the CDR3 is TGTGCCAGCAGCGTCACGAGCTCCTACAATGAGCAGTTCTTC. It codes for CASSVTSSYNEQFF. The complete variable domain, with remaining parts taken from reference TRBV7-9 and TRBJ2-1, reads DTGVSQNPRHKITKRGQNVTFRCDPISEHNRLYWYRQTLGQGPEFLTYFQNEAQLEKSRLLSDRFSAERPKGSFSTLEIQRTEQGDSAMYLCASSVTSSYNEQFFGPGTRLTVL.

This chain uses TRBV20-1 with TRBJ2-7, with 9 bases that match TRBD1. This CDR3 has 16 amino acids. V lost 2 bases, J lost 5 bases, and 13 bases stayed unmatched. CDR1 and CDR2 from the germline V gene are DFQATT and SNEGSKA (reference sequence). The CDR3 sequence: CSARPSGQGAINEQYF. Written as DNA, the CDR3 is TGCAGTGCTAGACCGTCGGGACAGGGCGCTATCAACGAGCAGTACTTC.

The gene calls are TRBV25-1 and TRBJ1-5; D is unresolved. The CDR3 loop spans 15 amino acids. Germline V lookup: CDR1 MGHDK, CDR2 SYGVNS. Trimming stripped 4 bases from V and 9 bases from J, with 19 bases between. This chain's CDR3 is CASSARGDRWMPQHF. CDR3 in DNA: TGTGCCAGCAGTGCCCGAGGTGACCGTTGGATGCCCCAGCATTTT.

The V call is TRBV9, the J call TRBJ2-1; D might be TRBD1 or TRBD2, each matching 6 bases. Between the trimmed V and J ends, which lost 4 bases and 4 bases, there was a span of 18 bases. Germline loops: CDR1 SGDLS, CDR2 YYNGEE. This CDR3 has 16 residues. DNA of the CDR3: TGTGCCAGCAGCACGACGGGGGCGCTAATTTACAATGAGCAGTTCTTC. Encoded protein: CASSTTGALIYNEQFF.

Written as DNA, the CDR3 is TGTGCCAGCACCCCCGCGGGGGGAGATACCCAGTACTTC. Protein product: CASTPAGGDTQYF. The genes are TRBV25-1 and TRBJ2-5; 8 positions match TRBD2. The length of the CDR3 is 13 residues. Germline V gene data show CDR1 as MGHDK and CDR2 as SYGVNS. V was pared by 7 bases and J by 8 bases, with 9 bases of the junction left unmatched. The full variable domain, completed using reference TRBV25-1 and TRBJ2-5, is EADIYQTPRYLVIGTGKKITLECSQTMGHDKMYWYQQDPGMELHLIHYSYGVNSTEKGDLSSESTVSRIRTEHFPLTLESARPSHTSQYLCASTPAGGDTQYFGPGTRLLVL.

This chain links TRBV5-4 with TRBJ2-3; TRBD2 matches 11 bases. This CDR3 contains 15 residues. Unmatched junction bases numbered 9, after V lost 10 bases and J lost 2 bases. Germline CDR1 is SGHNT and CDR2 is YYREEE (reference sequence). In DNA form, the CDR3 reads TGTGCCTTCCGGCCGGGACTAGCGGTCACAGATACGCAGTATTTT. Translation: CAFRPGLAVTDTQYF. Full variable domain (remainder filled in from reference TRBV5-4 and TRBJ2-3): ETGVTQSPTHLIKTRGQQVTLRCSSQSGHNTVSWYQQALGQGPQFIFQYYREEENGRGNFPPRFSGLQFPNYSSELNVNALELDDSALYLCAFRPGLAVTDTQYFGPGTRLTVL.

The chain employs TRBV27 and TRBJ2-1; TRBD2 matches 7 bases. Trimming cost V 5 bases and J 8 bases; bases outside gene matches: 6. This CDR3 region has 13 residues. The germline V gene encodes CDR1 MNHEY and CDR2 SMNVEV (reference sequence). CDR3 sequence: CASSMSGLYEQFF. CDR3 DNA sequence: TGTGCCAGCAGTATGTCGGGACTATATGAGCAGTTCTTC.

V usage is TRBV25-1 and J usage is TRBJ2-7; possible D gene TRBD1, 6 bases. The CDR3 runs to 15 residues. The germline V gene has CDR1 MGHDK and CDR2 SYGVNS. V dropped 4 bases and J dropped 3 bases, with 16 bases sitting between them. The CDR3 is CASSASVQGYYEQYF. CDR3 in DNA: TGTGCCAGCAGTGCGTCGGTGCAGGGGTACTACGAGCAGTACTTC.

The rearrangement uses TRBV20-1 and TRBJ2-7; no clear D gene. Between the trimmed V and J ends, which lost 3 bases and 4 bases, there was a span of 10 bases. The CDR3 has 12 amino acids. Per the germline V gene, CDR1 is DFQATT and CDR2 is SNEGSKA (reference sequence). The CDR3 bases are TGCAGTGCTAGGGGCGATTGGTACGAGCAGTACGTC. Translation gives CSARGDWYEQYV.

The V call is TRBV3-1, the J call TRBJ1-4, with D perhaps matching TRBD1 (5 bases). CDR1 and CDR2 (germline): LGHDT, YNNKEL (reference sequence). V was trimmed by 4 bases and J by 8 bases, leaving 5 bases between them. The CDR3 consists of 11 residues. CDR3 sequence (DNA): TGTGCCAGCAGCCGGGGGGAAAAACTGTTTTTT. Amino acids: CASSRGEKLFF.

The chain couples TRBV30 to TRBJ2-1; 10 bases are shared with TRBD2. Germline CDR1 GTSNPN, CDR2 SVGIG (reference sequence). The CDR3 spans 16 residues. The ends lost 4 bases at V and 8 bases at J; junction bases unmatched: 14. The CDR3 nucleotides read TGTGCCTGGACCCTGGGGCTAGCGGGAGAAGTCGATGAGCAGTTCTTC. It yields the protein CAWTLGLAGEVDEQFF.

This chain uses TRBV29-1 with TRBJ2-4; perhaps TRBD2 as D (6 bases). This CDR3 spans 12 amino acids. Per the germline V gene, CDR1 is SQVTM and CDR2 is ANQGSEA. V was pared by 6 bases and J by 8 bases, with 14 bases between. CDR3 nucleotides: TGCAGCGTCTTATGGGGGGAGGACATTCAGTACTTC. It translates to CSVLWGEDIQYF.

The rearrangement joins TRBV19 to TRBJ1-2, with 7 bases aligning to TRBD1. V gave up 3 bases and J gave up 6 bases; unmatched junction bases: 7. Germline CDR1 and CDR2: LNHDA and SQIVND (reference sequence). The CDR3 spans 14 residues. The CDR3 region is CASSIQTGTHGYTF. In DNA form, the CDR3 reads TGTGCCAGTAGTATCCAGACAGGGACCCATGGCTACACCTTC.

V and J are TRBV20-1 and TRBJ2-7; tentative D call: TRBD2 (6 bases). V lost 4 bases and J 0 bases, leaving 10 bases between the germline ends. Looked up from germline, CDR1 is DFQATT and CDR2 is SNEGSKA (reference sequence). This CDR3 has 13 residues. CDR3 nucleotides: TGCAGTGCTAACCGGCGGGACTCCTACGAGCAGTACGTC. This gives the protein CSANRRDSYEQYV.

The chain joins TRBV25-1 to TRBJ2-1, with D perhaps assigned TRBD1 or TRBD2 (5 bases each). This CDR3 comprises 14 residues. V lost 4 bases to trimming and J lost 7 bases, with 14 bases between them. CDR1 is MGHDK, CDR2 SYGVNS, per germline. The CDR3 loop is CASSGQGEWNEQFF. DNA for the CDR3: TGTGCCAGCAGTGGGCAGGGAGAATGGAATGAGCAGTTCTTC.